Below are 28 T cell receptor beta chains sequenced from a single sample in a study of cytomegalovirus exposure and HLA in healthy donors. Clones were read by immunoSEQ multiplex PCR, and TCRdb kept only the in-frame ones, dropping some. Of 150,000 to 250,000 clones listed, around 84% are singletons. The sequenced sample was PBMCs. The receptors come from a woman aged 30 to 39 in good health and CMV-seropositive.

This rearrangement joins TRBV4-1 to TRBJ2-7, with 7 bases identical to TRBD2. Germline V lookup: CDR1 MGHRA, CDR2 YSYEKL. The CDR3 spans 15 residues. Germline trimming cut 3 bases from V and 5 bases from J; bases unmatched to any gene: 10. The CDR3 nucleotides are TGCGCCAGCAGCCACCCTCCTAGCGGTACAGACGAGCAGTACTTC. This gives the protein CASSHPPSGTDEQYF.

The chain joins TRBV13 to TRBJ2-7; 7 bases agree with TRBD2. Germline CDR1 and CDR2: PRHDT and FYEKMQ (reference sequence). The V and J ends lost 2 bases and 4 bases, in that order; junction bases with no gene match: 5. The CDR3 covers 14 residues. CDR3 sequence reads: CASSLQEGGYEQYF. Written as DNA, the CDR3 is TGTGCCAGCAGCTTACAGGAGGGAGGGTACGAGCAGTACTTC.

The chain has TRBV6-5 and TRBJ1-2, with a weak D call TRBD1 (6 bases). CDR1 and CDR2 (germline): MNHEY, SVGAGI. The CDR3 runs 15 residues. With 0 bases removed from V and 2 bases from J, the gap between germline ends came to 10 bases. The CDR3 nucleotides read TGTGCCAGCAGTTACTCGGGGGGGGCGAACTATGGCTACACCTTC. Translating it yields CASSYSGGANYGYTF.

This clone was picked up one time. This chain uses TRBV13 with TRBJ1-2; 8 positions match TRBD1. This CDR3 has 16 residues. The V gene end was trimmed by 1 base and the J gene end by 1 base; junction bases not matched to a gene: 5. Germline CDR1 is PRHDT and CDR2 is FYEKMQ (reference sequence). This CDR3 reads CASSLAGGDGNYGYTF. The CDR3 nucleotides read TGTGCCAGCAGCTTAGCAGGGGGCGACGGTAACTATGGCTACACCTTC.

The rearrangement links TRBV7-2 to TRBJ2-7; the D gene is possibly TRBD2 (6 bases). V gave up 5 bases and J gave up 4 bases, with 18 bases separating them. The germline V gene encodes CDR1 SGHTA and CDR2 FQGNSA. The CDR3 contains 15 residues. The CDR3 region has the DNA TGTGCCAGCAGCCTATCAGCGGGTCTCCTTTACGAGCAGTACTTC. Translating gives CASSLSAGLLYEQYF.

Here the CDR3 reads CASSYSLNNEQFF. The CDR3 DNA reads as TGTGCCAGCAGCTATTCCCTTAACAATGAGCAGTTCTTC. This chain uses TRBV7-9 with TRBJ2-1; D call uncertain. The CDR3 runs to 13 residues. Trimming pared 4 bases from V and 5 bases from J, leaving 9 bases between. In germline, CDR1 is SEHNR, CDR2 FQNEAQ (reference sequence).

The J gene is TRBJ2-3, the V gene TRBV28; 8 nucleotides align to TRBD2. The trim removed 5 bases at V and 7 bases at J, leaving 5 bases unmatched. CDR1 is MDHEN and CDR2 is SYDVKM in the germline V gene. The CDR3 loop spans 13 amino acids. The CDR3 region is CASSPRTSNTQYF. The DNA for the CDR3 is TGTGCCAGCAGTCCCAGGACTAGCAATACGCAGTATTTT. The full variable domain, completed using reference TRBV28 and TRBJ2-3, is DVKVTQSSRYLVKRTGEKVFLECVQDMDHENMFWYRQDPGLGLRLIYFSYDVKMKEKGDIPEGYSVSREKKERFSLILESASTNQTSMYLCASSPRTSNTQYFGPGTRLTVL.

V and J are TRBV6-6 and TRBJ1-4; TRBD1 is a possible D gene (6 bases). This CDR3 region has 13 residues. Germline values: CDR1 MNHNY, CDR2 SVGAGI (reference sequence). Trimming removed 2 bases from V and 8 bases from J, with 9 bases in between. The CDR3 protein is CASSYAGDEKLFF. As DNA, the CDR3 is TGTGCCAGCAGTTACGCAGGGGACGAAAAACTGTTTTTT.

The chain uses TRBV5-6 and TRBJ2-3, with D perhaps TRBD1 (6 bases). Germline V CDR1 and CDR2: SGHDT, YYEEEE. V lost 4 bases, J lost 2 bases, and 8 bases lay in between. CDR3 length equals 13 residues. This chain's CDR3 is CASSGGHTDTQYF. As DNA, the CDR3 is TGTGCCAGCAGCGGGGGACACACAGATACGCAGTATTTT.

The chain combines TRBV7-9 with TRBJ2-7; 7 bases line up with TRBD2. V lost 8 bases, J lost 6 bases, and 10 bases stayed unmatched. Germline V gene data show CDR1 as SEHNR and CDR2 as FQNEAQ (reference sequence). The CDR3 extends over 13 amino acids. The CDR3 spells CASRDTSDLEQYF. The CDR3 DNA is TGTGCCAGCCGCGACACTAGCGATCTCGAGCAGTACTTC.

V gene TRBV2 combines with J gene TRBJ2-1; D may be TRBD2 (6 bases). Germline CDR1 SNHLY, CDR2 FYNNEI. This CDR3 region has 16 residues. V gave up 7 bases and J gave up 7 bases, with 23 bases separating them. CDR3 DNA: TGTGCCAGCACTGGGGAACGACTAGTTTTCAGAAATGAGCAGTTCTTC. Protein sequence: CASTGERLVFRNEQFF.

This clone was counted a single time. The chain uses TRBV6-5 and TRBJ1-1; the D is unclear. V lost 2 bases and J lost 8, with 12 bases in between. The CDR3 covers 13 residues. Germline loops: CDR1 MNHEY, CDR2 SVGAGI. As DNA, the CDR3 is TGTGCCAGCAGTTACGAGGTGGCAGCCGAAGCTTTCTTT. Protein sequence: CASSYEVAAEAFF.

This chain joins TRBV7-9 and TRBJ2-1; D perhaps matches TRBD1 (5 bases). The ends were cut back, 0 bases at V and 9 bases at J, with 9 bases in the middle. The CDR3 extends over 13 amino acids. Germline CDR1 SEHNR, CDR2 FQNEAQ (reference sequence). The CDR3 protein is CASSLAFGAEQFF. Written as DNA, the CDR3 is TGTGCCAGCAGCTTAGCGTTTGGGGCTGAGCAGTTCTTC.

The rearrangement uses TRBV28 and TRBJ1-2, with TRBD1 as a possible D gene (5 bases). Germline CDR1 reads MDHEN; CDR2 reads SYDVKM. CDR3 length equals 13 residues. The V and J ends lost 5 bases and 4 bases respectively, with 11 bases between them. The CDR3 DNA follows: TGTGCCAGCAGTACGACAGCGACCTATGGCTACACCTTC. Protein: CASSTTATYGYTF.

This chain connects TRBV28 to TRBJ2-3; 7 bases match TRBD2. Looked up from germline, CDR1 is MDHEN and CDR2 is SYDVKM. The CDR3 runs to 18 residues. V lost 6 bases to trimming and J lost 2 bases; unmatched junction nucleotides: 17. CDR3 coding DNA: TGTGCCAGCAGACCCTTGTCCTTCCAGGGAGGGCACACAGATACGCAGTATTTT. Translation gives CASRPLSFQGGHTDTQYF. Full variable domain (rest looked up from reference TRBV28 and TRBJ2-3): DVKVTQSSRYLVKRTGEKVFLECVQDMDHENMFWYRQDPGLGLRLIYFSYDVKMKEKGDIPEGYSVSREKKERFSLILESASTNQTSMYLCASRPLSFQGGHTDTQYFGPGTRLTVL.

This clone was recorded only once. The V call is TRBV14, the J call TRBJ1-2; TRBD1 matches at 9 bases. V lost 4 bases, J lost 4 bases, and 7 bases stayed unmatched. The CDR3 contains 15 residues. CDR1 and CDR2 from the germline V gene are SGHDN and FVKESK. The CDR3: CASSLSTGGTYGYTF. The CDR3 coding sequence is TGTGCCAGCAGCCTGTCGACAGGGGGAACCTATGGCTACACCTTC.

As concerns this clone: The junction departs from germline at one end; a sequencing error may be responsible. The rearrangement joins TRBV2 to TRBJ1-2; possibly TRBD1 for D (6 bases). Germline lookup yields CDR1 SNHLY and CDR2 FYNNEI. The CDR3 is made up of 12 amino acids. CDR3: CASSSYTRGGSF. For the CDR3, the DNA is TGTGCCAGCAGTTCGTATACAAGGGGGGGCTCCTTC.

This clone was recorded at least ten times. CDR3 nucleotides: TGTGCCAGCAGCCCGCGGACAGGGTCGGGGACCCAGTACTTC. Amino acids: CASSPRTGSGTQYF. J is TRBJ2-5 and V is TRBV4-2; 8 nucleotides match TRBD1. V gave up 4 bases and J gave up 7 bases; unmatched junction bases: 8. CDR3 length: 14 residues. Per the germline V gene, CDR1 is LGHNA and CDR2 is YNFKEQ.

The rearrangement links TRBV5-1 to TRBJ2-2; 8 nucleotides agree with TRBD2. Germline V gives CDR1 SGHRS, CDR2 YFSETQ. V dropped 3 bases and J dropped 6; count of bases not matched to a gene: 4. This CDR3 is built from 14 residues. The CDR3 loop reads CASSYGLAAGELFF. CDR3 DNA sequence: TGCGCCAGCAGCTACGGACTAGCCGCCGGGGAGCTGTTTTTT.

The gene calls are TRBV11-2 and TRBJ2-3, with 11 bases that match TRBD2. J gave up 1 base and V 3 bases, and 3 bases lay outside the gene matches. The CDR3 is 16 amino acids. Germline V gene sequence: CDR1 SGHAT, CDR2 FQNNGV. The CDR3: CASSFRTSGRTDTQYF. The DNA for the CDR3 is TGTGCCAGCAGCTTTAGGACTAGCGGGCGCACAGATACGCAGTATTTT.

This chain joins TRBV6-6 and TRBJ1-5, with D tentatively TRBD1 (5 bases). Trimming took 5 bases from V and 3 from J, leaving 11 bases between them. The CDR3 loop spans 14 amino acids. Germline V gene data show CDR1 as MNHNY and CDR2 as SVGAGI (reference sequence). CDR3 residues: CASSQQEFNQPQHF. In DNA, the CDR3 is TGTGCCAGCAGTCAACAGGAGTTCAATCAGCCCCAGCATTTT.

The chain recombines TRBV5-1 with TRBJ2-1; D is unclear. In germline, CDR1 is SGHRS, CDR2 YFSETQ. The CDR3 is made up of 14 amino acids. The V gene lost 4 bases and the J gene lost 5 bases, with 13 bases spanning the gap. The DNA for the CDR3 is TGCGCCAGCAGCCTCGGGTCGACTCACAATGAGCAGTTCTTC. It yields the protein CASSLGSTHNEQFF.

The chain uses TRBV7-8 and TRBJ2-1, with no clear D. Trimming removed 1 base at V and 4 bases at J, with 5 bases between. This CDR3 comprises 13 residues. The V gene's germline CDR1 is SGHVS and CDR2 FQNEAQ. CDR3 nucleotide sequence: TGTGCCAGCAGCTTAGGGGCATACAATGAGCAGTTCTTC. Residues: CASSLGAYNEQFF.

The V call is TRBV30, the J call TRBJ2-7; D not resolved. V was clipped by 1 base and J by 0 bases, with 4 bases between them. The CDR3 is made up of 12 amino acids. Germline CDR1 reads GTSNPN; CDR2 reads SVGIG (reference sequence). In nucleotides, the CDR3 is TGTGCCTGGAGTGAGAGCTCCTACGAGCAGTACTTC. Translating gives CAWSESSYEQYF.

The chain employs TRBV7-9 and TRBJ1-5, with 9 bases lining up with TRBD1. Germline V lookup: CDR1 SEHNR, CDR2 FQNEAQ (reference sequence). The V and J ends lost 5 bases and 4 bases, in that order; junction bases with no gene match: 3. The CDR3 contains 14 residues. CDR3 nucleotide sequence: TGTGCCAGCAGCCCGACAGGGGGTAATCAGCCCCAGCATTTT. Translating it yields CASSPTGGNQPQHF.

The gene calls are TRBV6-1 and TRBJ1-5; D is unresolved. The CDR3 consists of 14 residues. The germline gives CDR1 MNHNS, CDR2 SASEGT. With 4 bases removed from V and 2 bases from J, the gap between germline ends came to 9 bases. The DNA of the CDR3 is TGTGCCAGCAGTGGCCAGGCTGGCAATCAGCCCCAGCATTTT. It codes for CASSGQAGNQPQHF.

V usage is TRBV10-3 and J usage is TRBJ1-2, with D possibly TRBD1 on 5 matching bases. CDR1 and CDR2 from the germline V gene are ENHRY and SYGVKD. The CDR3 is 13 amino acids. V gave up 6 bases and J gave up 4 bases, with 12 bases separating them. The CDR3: CAISQTGLYGYTF. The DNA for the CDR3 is TGTGCCATCAGCCAAACAGGTCTCTATGGCTACACCTTC.

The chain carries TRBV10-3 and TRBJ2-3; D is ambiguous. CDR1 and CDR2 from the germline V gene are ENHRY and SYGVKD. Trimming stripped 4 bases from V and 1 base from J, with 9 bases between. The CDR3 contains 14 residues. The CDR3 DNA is TGTGCCATCAGTGCTGGAGCCCGCACAGATACGCAGTATTTT. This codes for CAISAGARTDTQYF.